Listed below are T cell receptor beta chains from one sample, sequenced in a study of blood T cell repertoires in COVID-19. Using immunoSEQ multiplex PCR, the repertoire was profiled, and TCRdb retains in-frame clones only, with some absent. The sample has around 300,000 clones, roughly nine tenths seen once. Sequencing used PBMCs or T cells enriched from blood (not recorded which). The receptors were sampled from a woman aged 18-29 years who had recovered from COVID-19. Each CDR3 is given with its conserved first and last residue. Fields, in order: CDR3 protein, CDR3 DNA, J gene, V gene, clone size, D gene. The D gene is left open where the match is weak. Some rows mark clone size as missing; the rest say once, few, many or name a class of expanded clone.

CDR3aa: CASSAPGQGTVEQYF; CDR3nt: TGTGCCAGCAGCGCACCGGGACAGGGTACGGTCGAGCAGTACTTC; j_gene: TRBJ2-7; v_gene: TRBV9; abundance: .; d_gene: TRBD1
CDR3aa: CSVEAGRGTEAFF; CDR3nt: TGCAGCGTTGAGGCGGGGCGAGGGACTGAAGCTTTCTTT; j_gene: TRBJ1-1; v_gene: TRBV29-1; abundance: once; d_gene: .
CDR3aa: CASSLEGQAFYEQYF; CDR3nt: TGTGCCAGCAGCTTGGAGGGACAGGCGTTTTACGAGCAGTACTTC; j_gene: TRBJ2-7; v_gene: TRBV5-6; abundance: .; d_gene: TRBD1
CDR3aa: CASSPDPSGGSPLHF; CDR3nt: TGCGCCAGCAGCCCCGACCCGTCGGGTGGTTCACCCCTCCACTTT; j_gene: TRBJ1-6; v_gene: TRBV5-1; abundance: few; d_gene: .
CDR3aa: CASSARGNSPLHF; CDR3nt: TGTGCCAGCAGTGCCCGGGGGAATTCACCCCTCCACTTT; j_gene: TRBJ1-6; v_gene: TRBV27; abundance: .; d_gene: .
CDR3aa: CASMGGLGNYGYTF; CDR3nt: TGTGCCAGCATGGGAGGGTTAGGGAACTATGGCTACACCTTC; j_gene: TRBJ1-2; v_gene: TRBV7-9; abundance: few; d_gene: .
CDR3aa: CASRLTGAENTEAFF; CDR3nt: TGTGCCAGCAGACTGACAGGGGCCGAGAACACTGAAGCTTTCTTT; j_gene: TRBJ1-1; v_gene: TRBV28; abundance: .; d_gene: TRBD1
CDR3aa: CASSSTGASGELFF; CDR3nt: TGTGCCAGCAGCTCTACAGGGGCGAGTGGAGAACTGTTTTTT; j_gene: TRBJ1-4; v_gene: TRBV7-9; abundance: .; d_gene: TRBD1
CDR3aa: CASSLSGGYEQYF; CDR3nt: TGCGCCAGCAGCCTTAGCGGGGGATACGAGCAGTACTTC; j_gene: TRBJ2-7; v_gene: TRBV5-1; abundance: .; d_gene: TRBD2
CDR3aa: CASSMEGRGYNEQFF; CDR3nt: TGTGCCAGTAGTATGGAAGGTCGGGGTTACAATGAGCAGTTCTTC; j_gene: TRBJ2-1; v_gene: TRBV19; abundance: once; d_gene: .
CDR3aa: CASSQRQALHTEAFF; CDR3nt: TGCGCCAGCAGCCAAAGACAGGCACTCCACACTGAAGCTTTCTTT; j_gene: TRBJ1-1; v_gene: TRBV5-1; abundance: .; d_gene: .
CDR3aa: CASSLAETGYRQYF; CDR3nt: TGTGCCAGCAGCTTGGCAGAGACTGGGTATCGGCAGTACTTC; j_gene: TRBJ2-7; v_gene: TRBV5-4; abundance: .; d_gene: .
CDR3aa: CASSLGQGIASPLHF; CDR3nt: TGTGCCAGCAGCCTCGGACAGGGGATTGCCTCACCCCTCCACTTT; j_gene: TRBJ1-6; v_gene: TRBV7-2; abundance: .; d_gene: TRBD1
CDR3aa: CASSLSPWTSGGYLRNEQFF; CDR3nt: TGTGCCAGCAGTTTATCCCCCTGGACTAGCGGGGGGTACTTGCGGAATGAGCAGTTCTTC; j_gene: TRBJ2-1; v_gene: TRBV27; abundance: .; d_gene: TRBD2
CDR3aa: CASSHGSGMDTQYF; CDR3nt: TGTGCCAGCAGCCACGGTAGCGGGATGGATACGCAGTATTTT; j_gene: TRBJ2-3; v_gene: TRBV3-1/TRBV3-2; abundance: .; d_gene: TRBD2
CDR3aa: CASSRQEPTNYGYTF; CDR3nt: TGTGCCAGCAGTAGGCAGGAACCAACTAACTATGGCTACACCTTC; j_gene: TRBJ1-2; v_gene: TRBV6-2/TRBV6-3; abundance: few; d_gene: .
CDR3aa: CASSIQGTNEKLFF; CDR3nt: TGTGCCAGTAGTATCCAGGGAACTAATGAAAAACTGTTTTTT; j_gene: TRBJ1-4; v_gene: TRBV19; abundance: once; d_gene: .
CDR3aa: CASNRVAGGNEQFF; CDR3nt: TGTGCCAGTAATAGGGTAGCGGGGGGAAATGAGCAGTTCTTC; j_gene: TRBJ2-1; v_gene: TRBV19; abundance: .; d_gene: TRBD2
CDR3aa: CAWNRGGLVYGYTF; CDR3nt: TGTGCCTGGAATCGGGGGGGGCTAGTCTATGGCTACACCTTC; j_gene: TRBJ1-2; v_gene: TRBV30; abundance: .; d_gene: .
CDR3aa: CASSAGPWGDEQFF; CDR3nt: TGTGCCAGCAGCGCCGGGCCCTGGGGGGATGAGCAGTTCTTC; j_gene: TRBJ2-1; v_gene: TRBV7-2; abundance: .; d_gene: .
CDR3aa: CASSLIGTSTDTQYF; CDR3nt: TGTGCCAGCAGTCTGATCGGGACTAGCACAGATACGCAGTATTTT; j_gene: TRBJ2-3; v_gene: TRBV6-5; abundance: .; d_gene: .
CDR3aa: CAGAWGRSHEKLFF; CDR3nt: TGTGCCGGGGCATGGGGCAGGTCCCATGAAAAACTGTTTTTT; j_gene: TRBJ1-4; v_gene: TRBV6-9; abundance: .; d_gene: .
CDR3aa: CASSQGGAGYYEKLFF; CDR3nt: TGTGCCAGCAGTCAGGGTGGGGCAGGGTATTATGAAAAACTGTTTTTT; j_gene: TRBJ1-4; v_gene: TRBV7-8; abundance: .; d_gene: .
CDR3aa: CASSQDDRTGNTIYF; CDR3nt: TGCGCCAGCAGCCAAGATGACAGGACTGGAAACACCATATATTTT; j_gene: TRBJ1-3; v_gene: TRBV4-1; abundance: .; d_gene: .
CDR3aa: CSASKPSEGYEQYF; CDR3nt: TGCAGTGCTAGTAAACCTAGCGAAGGCTACGAGCAGTACTTC; j_gene: TRBJ2-7; v_gene: TRBV20-1; abundance: .; d_gene: .
CDR3aa: CASSLVPIGGSVDGYTF; CDR3nt: TGCGCCAGCAGCTTGGTCCCAATTGGGGGGTCTGTGGATGGCTACACCTTC; j_gene: TRBJ1-2; v_gene: TRBV5-1; abundance: .; d_gene: .
CDR3aa: CASSGPGTGKDQPQHF; CDR3nt: TGTGCCAGCAGCGGCCCCGGGACAGGGAAAGATCAGCCCCAGCATTTT; j_gene: TRBJ1-5; v_gene: TRBV7-9; abundance: .; d_gene: TRBD1
CDR3aa: CASGLVPGNTEAFF; CDR3nt: TGTGCTAGTGGTTTGGTACCGGGTAACACTGAAGCTTTCTTT; j_gene: TRBJ1-1; v_gene: TRBV12-5; abundance: once; d_gene: .
CDR3aa: CASSLSRGSNEAFF; CDR3nt: TGTGCCAGCAGCTTGTCCAGGGGGAGCAATGAAGCTTTCTTT; j_gene: TRBJ1-1; v_gene: TRBV5-5; abundance: .; d_gene: TRBD1
CDR3aa: CASSYTASANEKLFF; CDR3nt: TGTGCCAGCAGTTATACAGCCTCCGCTAATGAAAAACTGTTTTTT; j_gene: TRBJ1-4; v_gene: TRBV6-5; abundance: .; d_gene: .
CDR3aa: CAWSVQYREGTEAFF; CDR3nt: TGTGCCTGGAGTGTACAGTACCGGGAAGGCACTGAAGCTTTCTTT; j_gene: TRBJ1-1; v_gene: TRBV30; abundance: .; d_gene: .
CDR3aa: CASILSGMGTDTQYF; CDR3nt: TGTGCCAGCATCCTGTCAGGGATGGGGACAGATACGCAGTATTTT; j_gene: TRBJ2-3; v_gene: TRBV6-5; abundance: once; d_gene: .
CDR3aa: CASSPSQGPNQPQHF; CDR3nt: TGTGCCAGCAGCCCCTCTCAGGGCCCCAATCAGCCCCAGCATTTT; j_gene: TRBJ1-5; v_gene: TRBV28; abundance: .; d_gene: .